The present T cell receptor (beta chain) was sequenced within a study of blood T cell repertoires in COVID-19. TCRdb's copy holds only in-frame clones and misses some; the assay was immunoSEQ multiplex PCR. The sample lists more than 55,000 clones; almost 90% were seen once. CDR3 length: 14 residues. J was trimmed by 8 bases and V by 4 bases; bases with no gene match: 8. The germline V gene encodes CDR1 ENHRY and CDR2 SYGVKD. The TCR was taken from a man aged 60 to 75 with acute or convalescent COVID-19. The J gene is TRBJ1-2, the V gene TRBV10-3; the match to TRBD1 covers 9 bases. Sequenced input: peripheral blood. This CDR3 reads CAISGDRENLGYTF. The CDR3 coding sequence is TGTGCCATCAGTGGGGACAGGGAAAACTTGGGCTACACCTTC.